The entry below describes one TCR beta chain. The antigen remains undetermined. The entry originates in a study of Graves' ophthalmopathy and Graves' hyperthyroidism. Study-wide background: Untreated patients at initial diagnosis provided peripheral blood. The study's findings and limits: The blood repertoire also included most expanded thyroid clonotypes above 0.001 frequency. Both a 70.59% sensitivity and a roughly 75% specificity characterized the model's predictions of ophthalmopathy progression.

The germline V and J ends were trimmed by 8 bases and 7 bases, with 14 bases remaining between them. The CDR3 length is 13 residues. The germline CDR1 and CDR2 sequences are MNHNS and SASEGT. Someone took the PBMCs out of approximately 9.2 ml of fresh peripheral blood. Amplification from RNA transcripts yielded the TCR beta CDR3 regions. HTBI primers served in a first-round RT-PCR, which a second-round multiplex PCR followed. TCRdb ran MiXCR on the multiplex PCR reads and lists one entry per CDR3 protein. The table lists 600,000 to 950,000 distinct CDR3 sequences, approximately 40% of them singletons, with 44% in the top ten.

The sequenced material came from peripheral blood. The source is an adult man with Graves' ophthalmopathy. The rearrangement uses TRBV6-1 and TRBJ1-4, with a weak D call TRBD1 (5 bases). The CDR3 reads CASHRLRSEKLFF. DNA of the CDR3: TGTGCCAGCCACAGGCTCCGGAGTGAAAAACTGTTTTTT.